This TCR beta chain is drawn from a study of T-cell memory formation after mild COVID-19. Study conclusions and caveats: Pre-infection memory already had some responding clones, implying cross-reactive memory joined. Whether day 37 second-wave clones are SARS-CoV-2-specific was not confirmed. The study found balanced CD4/CD8 in clones contracting day 15 to 85 and a CD4+ lean in later expanders. CD8+ contracting clones occupied EMRA, while CD4+ ones occupied mainly CM and EM.

As to this clonotype: Its antigen is unknown.

Via MiXCR, TCRdb re-called the 5' RACE reads, giving one row per CDR3 protein. The table has roughly 410,000 distinct CDR3 sequences, 20% to 25% seen once. With 0 bases removed from V and 6 bases from J, the gap between germline ends came to 11 bases. The germline V gene encodes CDR1 KGHSH and CDR2 LQKENI. This CDR3 contains 14 residues. The chain recombines TRBV18 with TRBJ2-5; no clear D. The TCR sequence derives from an adult woman who had mild COVID-19 (a few samples of this study predate the infection). Cell type and time point are not known. Sequencing was carried out using PBMCs or a T cell subset sorted from them (not recorded which). This chain's CDR3 is CASSPPVGSKTQYF. CDR3 coding DNA: TGTGCCAGCTCACCACCGGTGGGTTCGAAGACCCAGTACTTC.